Each of the 26 T cell receptor beta chains below was sequenced from the same sample in a study of T cells after yellow fever vaccination. TCRdb reprocessed the 5' RACE reads via MiXCR and lists one record per CDR3 protein. The table has a few hundred thousand distinct CDR3 sequences, 4.1% seen once. The sample was PBMCs, taken 5 days after the yellow fever booster vaccination. These receptors were collected from a man aged 18-30 years who received the YFV17D yellow fever vaccine.

This chain links TRBV7-6 with TRBJ1-6; D is undetermined. Germline V gene data show CDR1 as SGHVS and CDR2 as FNYEAQ. The CDR3 is 16 amino acids. V lost 1 base and J 5 bases, leaving 12 bases between the germline ends. The CDR3 protein is CASSLVGGQDNSPLHF. The CDR3 region has the DNA TGTGCCAGCAGCTTAGTGGGTGGGCAGGATAATTCACCCCTCCACTTT.

This clonotype was picked up a small number of times. The chain has TRBV27 and TRBJ2-3, with a tentative D call TRBD2 (5 bases). Per germline, CDR1 MNHEY and CDR2 SMNVEV (reference sequence). The length of the CDR3 is 15 residues. Trimming took 2 bases from V and 6 from J, leaving 15 bases between them. The CDR3, as DNA: TGTGCCAGCAGTTTAGTTGGCCTAGCAACCGATACGCAGTATTTT. As protein: CASSLVGLATDTQYF.

The chain is built from TRBV7-2 and TRBJ2-1; D call uncertain. Germline values: CDR1 SGHTA, CDR2 FQGNSA. This CDR3 has 14 amino acids. V dropped 3 bases and J dropped 9 bases, with 15 bases sitting between them. CDR3 sequence reads: CASSFRTRQSEQFF. Here the CDR3 DNA reads TGTGCCAGCAGCTTCCGTACTCGGCAAAGTGAGCAGTTCTTC.

This clonotype was counted at least ten times. V is TRBV7-2 and J is TRBJ2-3; 9 bases agree with TRBD2. The CDR3 totals 16 residues. In germline, CDR1 is SGHTA, CDR2 FQGNSA. V lost 1 base, J lost 4 bases, and 6 bases stayed unmatched. DNA of the CDR3: TGTGCCAGCAGCTTAGATGGCGGGGGGGCCGCAGATACGCAGTATTTT. Protein: CASSLDGGGAADTQYF.

This clonotype has at least ten counts. The chain combines TRBV28 with TRBJ2-3, with D perhaps TRBD2 (5 bases). The CDR3 is 16 amino acids. V gave up 7 bases and J gave up 3 bases, with 20 bases separating them. Germline loops: CDR1 MDHEN, CDR2 SYDVKM. CDR3 protein: CASTDMDFAETDTQYF. CDR3 DNA: TGTGCCAGCACCGATATGGACTTCGCCGAGACAGATACGCAGTATTTT.

This clonotype has just a few counts. The chain is built from TRBV18 and TRBJ2-4; D is ambiguous. The CDR3 has 15 residues. Germline CDR1 KGHSH, CDR2 LQKENI. V lost 3 bases to trimming and J lost 0 bases, with 9 bases between them. Written as DNA, the CDR3 is TGTGCCAGCTCACCTTCGACGGGAGCCAAAAACATTCAGTACTTC. Residues: CASSPSTGAKNIQYF.

This clonotype was counted ten times or more. The CDR3 coding sequence is TGTGCCAGCAGCCCGACATATAACACCGGGGAGCTGTTTTTT. It encodes CASSPTYNTGELFF. The chain carries TRBV7-2 and TRBJ2-2; no clear D gene. CDR3 length equals 14 residues. Germline CDR1 is SGHTA and CDR2 is FQGNSA. The germline V and J ends were trimmed by 5 bases and 2 bases, with 9 bases remaining between them.

The chain recombines TRBV4-3 with TRBJ1-4; D remains ambiguous. This CDR3 contains 14 residues. Per germline, CDR1 LGHNA and CDR2 YSLEER. V was cut by 5 bases and J by 10 bases, with 17 bases left in between. CDR3 loop: CASSSLTPPGKLFF. CDR3 DNA: TGCGCCAGCAGCTCCCTCACGCCCCCAGGAAAACTGTTTTTT.

The rearrangement joins TRBV25-1 to TRBJ1-1; D is perhaps TRBD1 (5 bases). The CDR3 spans 13 residues. V lost 6 bases and J lost 7, with 15 bases in between. Germline lookup yields CDR1 MGHDK and CDR2 SYGVNS. The CDR3, as DNA: TGTGCCAGCAGGTGGGGGGAGGGGATTGAAGCTTTCTTT. Translated: CASRWGEGIEAFF.

CDR3 DNA sequence: TGCAGCGTGAGTAGTGAGACCCAGTACTTC. Its protein product is CSVSSETQYF. V and J are TRBV29-1 and TRBJ2-5, with D unresolved. The CDR3 spans 10 residues. The V and J ends lost 6 bases and 5 bases respectively, with 7 bases between them. Looked up from germline, CDR1 is SQVTM and CDR2 is ANQGSEA. The whole variable domain, remainder taken from reference TRBV29-1 and TRBJ2-5, is SAVISQKPSRDICQRGTSLTIQCQVDSQVTMMFWYRQQPGQSLTLIATANQGSEATYESGFVIDKFPISRPNLTFSTLTVSNMSPEDSSIYLCSVSSETQYFGPGTRLLVL.

This clonotype appeared many times. The chain couples TRBV5-1 to TRBJ2-3, with 9 nucleotides matching TRBD2. Germline trimming cut 1 base from V and 6 bases from J; bases unmatched to any gene: 6. Germline V gene sequence: CDR1 SGHRS, CDR2 YFSETQ. This CDR3 is built from 15 residues. CDR3 nucleotides: TGCGCCAGCAGCTTGAGGGCTAGCGGGGAGGATACGCAGTATTTT. It is translated as CASSLRASGEDTQYF.

In DNA form, the CDR3 reads TGCAGTGCTAGTTCCGGTAGGGAGAACACTGAAGCTTTCTTT. Encoded protein: CSASSGRENTEAFF. This chain links TRBV20-1 with TRBJ1-1, with no clear D. The CDR3 length is 14 residues. Germline values: CDR1 DFQATT, CDR2 SNEGSKA (reference sequence). Trimming stripped 3 bases from V and 1 base from J, with 12 bases between.

V and J are TRBV12-3 or TRBV12-4 and TRBJ1-5; D not certain. The CDR3 is 14 residues long. V lost 6 bases, J lost 4 bases, and 13 bases lay in between. The CDR3 loop reads CASRPFGENQPQHF. The DNA for the CDR3 is TGTGCCAGCAGACCATTTGGGGAGAATCAGCCCCAGCATTTT.

This sequence joins TRBV5-1 and TRBJ1-2; TRBD1 aligns across 7 bases. Germline V gives CDR1 SGHRS, CDR2 YFSETQ. The CDR3 runs 14 residues. J gave up 4 bases and V 1 base, and 4 bases lay outside the gene matches. CDR3 sequence (DNA): TGCGCCAGCAGCTTGTTTGACAGGGTCTATGGCTACACCTTC. This translates into CASSLFDRVYGYTF.

The rearrangement joins TRBV7-9 to TRBJ1-1; no firm D call. CDR1 is SEHNR, CDR2 FQNEAQ, per germline (reference sequence). This CDR3 comprises 15 residues. V was clipped by 5 bases and J by 0 bases, with 13 bases between them. CDR3 in amino acids: CASSPGSGMNTEAFF. CDR3 nucleotide sequence: TGTGCCAGCAGCCCCGGGTCGGGAATGAACACTGAAGCTTTCTTT.

The rearrangement uses TRBV10-3 and TRBJ1-6; 7 positions match TRBD1. Looked up from germline, CDR1 is ENHRY and CDR2 is SYGVKD. The CDR3 has 14 residues. V gave up 10 bases and J gave up 7 bases; unmatched junction bases: 10. In DNA form, the CDR3 reads TGTGCCACAGAGACAGGGTGGGGGAATTCACCCCTCCACTTT. Translation gives CATETGWGNSPLHF.

This clonotype occurred a few times. The CDR3 spells CASRRTSGGAHTDTQYF. In DNA form, the CDR3 reads TGTGCCAGCAGGCGGACTAGCGGGGGGGCCCACACAGATACGCAGTATTTT. The chain combines TRBV6-5 with TRBJ2-3; 15 nucleotides align to TRBD2. V lost 6 bases and J lost 2; bases outside the gene matches: 6. The CDR3 totals 17 residues. The germline V gene encodes CDR1 MNHEY and CDR2 SVGAGI.

This clonotype was recorded many times. The chain uses TRBV7-6 and TRBJ1-1, with D unresolved. The CDR3 runs 13 residues. Looked up from germline, CDR1 is SGHVS and CDR2 is FNYEAQ. Between the trimmed V and J ends, which lost 4 bases and 5 bases, there was a span of 11 bases. CDR3 residues: CASSSQAGTEAFF. The CDR3, as DNA: TGTGCCAGCAGCTCCCAGGCGGGAACTGAAGCTTTCTTT. Complete variable domain (other parts from reference TRBV7-6 and TRBJ1-1): GAGVSQSPRYKVTKRGQDVALRCDPISGHVSLYWYRQALGQGPEFLTYFNYEAQQDKSGLPNDRFSAERPEGSISTLTIQRTEQRDSAMYRCASSSQAGTEAFFGQGTRLTVV.

The chain carries TRBV7-3 and TRBJ2-3, with D perhaps given as TRBD1 or TRBD2 (5 bases each). Germline CDR1 is SGHTA and CDR2 is FQGTGA. The CDR3 runs 14 residues. Trimming stripped 8 bases from V and 6 bases from J, with 18 bases between. CDR3 amino acids: CASSGAPNGDTQYF. DNA of the CDR3: TGTGCCAGCTCCGGGGCTCCAAACGGGGATACGCAGTATTTT.

The sample holds many counts of this clonotype. The V gene is TRBV20-1, the J gene TRBJ2-7; 8 bases are shared with TRBD2. The CDR3 spans 15 residues. CDR1 is DFQATT, CDR2 SNEGSKA, per germline (reference sequence). J was trimmed by 3 bases and V by 7 bases; bases with no gene match: 14. CDR3 protein: CSGAHSAGGHYEQYF. For the CDR3, the DNA is TGCAGTGGGGCTCACTCTGCGGGGGGACACTACGAGCAGTACTTC.

The gene calls are TRBV5-1 and TRBJ2-5, with 7 bases matching TRBD1. J was trimmed by 5 bases and V by 1 base; bases with no gene match: 5. Germline loops: CDR1 SGHRS, CDR2 YFSETQ. There are 14 residues in the CDR3. The CDR3: CASSLTGVLETQYF. CDR3 sequence (DNA): TGCGCCAGCAGCTTGACAGGGGTGTTGGAGACCCAGTACTTC.

This rearrangement joins TRBV12-3 or TRBV12-4 to TRBJ1-1, with D maybe TRBD1 (5 bases). Trimming removed 10 bases at V and 3 bases at J, with 21 bases between. The CDR3 totals 15 residues. The CDR3 region is CATGAGQIGDTEAFF. The CDR3 coding sequence is TGTGCCACCGGAGCGGGGCAGATCGGCGACACTGAAGCTTTCTTT.

This clonotype was observed at least ten times. V usage is TRBV20-1 and J usage is TRBJ1-2; TRBD1 aligns across 7 bases. The trim removed 4 bases at V and 3 bases at J, leaving 2 bases unmatched. The germline V gene has CDR1 DFQATT and CDR2 SNEGSKA (reference sequence). The CDR3 sequence is 12 residues long. CDR3 DNA sequence: TGCAGTGCTATAGACAGGGACTATGGCTACACCTTC. Translated: CSAIDRDYGYTF.

This clonotype was observed at least ten times. V usage is TRBV3-1 and J usage is TRBJ2-5; D remains unclear. V was pared by 1 base and J by 2 bases, with 5 bases between. This CDR3 has 13 residues. Germline CDR1 LGHDT, CDR2 YNNKEL (reference sequence). CDR3 coding DNA: TGTGCCAGCAGCCAAGGACTGCAAGAGACCCAGTACTTC. Translated, it gives CASSQGLQETQYF.

The chain is built from TRBV20-1 and TRBJ2-3; no firm D call. Deletions cut 0 bases from V and 4 bases from J, with 8 bases between. This CDR3 spans 13 amino acids. Germline loops: CDR1 DFQATT, CDR2 SNEGSKA (reference sequence). In DNA, the CDR3 is TGCAGTGCTAGAGATAGTTTGGCAGATACGCAGTATTTT. It is translated as CSARDSLADTQYF.

This clonotype was detected only a few times. The gene calls are TRBV29-1 and TRBJ1-1; D ambiguous. Germline CDR1 and CDR2: SQVTM and ANQGSEA. The CDR3 runs to 13 residues. Trimming left V 3 bases short and J 0 bases short, with 8 bases between. The CDR3 coding sequence is TGCAGCGTTGATGAAGGGATGAACACTGAAGCTTTCTTT. This codes for CSVDEGMNTEAFF.